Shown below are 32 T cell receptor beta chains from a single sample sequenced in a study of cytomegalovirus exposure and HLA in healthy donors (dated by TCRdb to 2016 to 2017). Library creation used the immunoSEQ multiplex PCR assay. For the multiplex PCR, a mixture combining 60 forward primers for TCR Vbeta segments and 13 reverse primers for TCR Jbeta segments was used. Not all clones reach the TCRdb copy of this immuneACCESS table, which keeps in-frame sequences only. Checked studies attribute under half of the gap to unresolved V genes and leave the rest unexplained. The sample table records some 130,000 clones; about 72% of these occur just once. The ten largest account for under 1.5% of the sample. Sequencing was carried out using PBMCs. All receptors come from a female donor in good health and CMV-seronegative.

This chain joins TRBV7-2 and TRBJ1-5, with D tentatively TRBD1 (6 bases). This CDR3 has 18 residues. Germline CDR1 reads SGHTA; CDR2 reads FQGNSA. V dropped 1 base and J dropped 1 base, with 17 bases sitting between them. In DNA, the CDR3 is TGTGCCAGCAGCTTAGAGTCGGGTGGGACAAAGAGCAATCAGCCCCAGCATTTT. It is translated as CASSLESGGTKSNQPQHF.

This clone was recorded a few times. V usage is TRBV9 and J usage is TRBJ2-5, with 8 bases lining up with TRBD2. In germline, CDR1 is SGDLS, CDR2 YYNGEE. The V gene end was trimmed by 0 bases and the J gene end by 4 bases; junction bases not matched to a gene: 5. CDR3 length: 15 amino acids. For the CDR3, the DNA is TGTGCCAGCAGCGTAGAATGGGCGGGAGGAGAGACCCAGTACTTC. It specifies CASSVEWAGGETQYF. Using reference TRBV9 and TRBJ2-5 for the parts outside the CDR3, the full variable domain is DSGVTQTPKHLITATGQRVTLRCSPRSGDLSVYWYQQSLDQGLQFLIQYYNGEERAKGNILERFSAQQFPDLHSELNLSSLELGDSALYFCASSVEWAGGETQYFGPGTRLLVL.

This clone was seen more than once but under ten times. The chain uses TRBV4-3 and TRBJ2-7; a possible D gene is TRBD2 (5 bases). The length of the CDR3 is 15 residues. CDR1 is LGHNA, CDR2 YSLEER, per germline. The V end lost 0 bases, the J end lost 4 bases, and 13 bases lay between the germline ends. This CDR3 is CASSQESSGAYEQYF. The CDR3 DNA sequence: TGCGCCAGCAGCCAAGAATCAAGCGGCGCGTACGAGCAGTACTTC.

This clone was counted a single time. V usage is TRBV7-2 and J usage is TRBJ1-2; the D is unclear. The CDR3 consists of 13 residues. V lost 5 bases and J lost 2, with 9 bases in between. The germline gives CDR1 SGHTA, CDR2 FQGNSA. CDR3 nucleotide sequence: TGTGCCAGCAGCCCCGAGTGGAACTATGGCTACACCTTC. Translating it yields CASSPEWNYGYTF.

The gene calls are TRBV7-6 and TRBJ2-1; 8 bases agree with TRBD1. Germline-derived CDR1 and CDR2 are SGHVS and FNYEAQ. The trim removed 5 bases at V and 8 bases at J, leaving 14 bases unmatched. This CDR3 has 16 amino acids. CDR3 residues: CASSITRTGMGYEQFF. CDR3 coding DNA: TGTGCCAGCAGCATCACCAGGACAGGGATGGGTTATGAGCAGTTCTTC.

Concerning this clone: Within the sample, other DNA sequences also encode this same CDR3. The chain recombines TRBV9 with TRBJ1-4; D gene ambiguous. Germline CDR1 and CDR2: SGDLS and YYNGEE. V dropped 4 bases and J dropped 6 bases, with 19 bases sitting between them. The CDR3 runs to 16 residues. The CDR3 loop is CASSPAPANRDEKLFF. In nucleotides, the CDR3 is TGTGCCAGCAGCCCCGCTCCCGCAAATAGAGATGAAAAACTGTTTTTT.

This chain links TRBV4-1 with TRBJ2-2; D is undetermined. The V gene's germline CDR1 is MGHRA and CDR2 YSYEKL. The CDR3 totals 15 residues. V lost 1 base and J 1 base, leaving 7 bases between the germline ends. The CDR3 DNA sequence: TGCGCCAGCAGCCAAGGTTACGGGAACACCGGGGAGCTGTTTTTT. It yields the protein CASSQGYGNTGELFF.

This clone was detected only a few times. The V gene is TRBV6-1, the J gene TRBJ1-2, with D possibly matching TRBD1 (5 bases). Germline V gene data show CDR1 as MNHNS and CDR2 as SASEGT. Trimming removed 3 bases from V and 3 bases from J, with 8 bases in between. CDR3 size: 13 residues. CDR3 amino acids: CASSDGGDYGYTF. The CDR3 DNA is TGTGCCAGCAGTGATGGGGGGGACTATGGCTACACCTTC.

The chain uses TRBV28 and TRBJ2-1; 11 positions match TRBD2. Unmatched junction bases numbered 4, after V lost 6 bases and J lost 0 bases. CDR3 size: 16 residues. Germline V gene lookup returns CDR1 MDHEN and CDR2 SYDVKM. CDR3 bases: TGTGCCAGCAGGCCTACTAGCGGGAGCTCCTACAATGAGCAGTTCTTC. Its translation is CASRPTSGSSYNEQFF.

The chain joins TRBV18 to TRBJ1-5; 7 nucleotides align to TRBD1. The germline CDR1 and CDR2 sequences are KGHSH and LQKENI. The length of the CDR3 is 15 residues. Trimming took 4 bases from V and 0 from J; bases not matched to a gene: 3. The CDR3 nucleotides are TGTGCCAGCTCACGACAGGGAAATAGCAATCAGCCCCAGCATTTT. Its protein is CASSRQGNSNQPQHF.

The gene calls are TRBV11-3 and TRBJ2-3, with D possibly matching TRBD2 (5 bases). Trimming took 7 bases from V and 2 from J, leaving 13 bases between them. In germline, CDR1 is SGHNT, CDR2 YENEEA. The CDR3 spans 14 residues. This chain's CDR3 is CASTQTGNTDTQYF. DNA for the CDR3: TGTGCCAGCACCCAGACGGGAAACACAGATACGCAGTATTTT.

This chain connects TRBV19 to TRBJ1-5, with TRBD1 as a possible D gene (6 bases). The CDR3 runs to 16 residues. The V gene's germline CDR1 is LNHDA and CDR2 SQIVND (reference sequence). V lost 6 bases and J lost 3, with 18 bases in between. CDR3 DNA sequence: TGTGCCAGTAGGATTATAAGCAGGGGCAACAATCAGCCCCAGCATTTT. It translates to CASRIISRGNNQPQHF.

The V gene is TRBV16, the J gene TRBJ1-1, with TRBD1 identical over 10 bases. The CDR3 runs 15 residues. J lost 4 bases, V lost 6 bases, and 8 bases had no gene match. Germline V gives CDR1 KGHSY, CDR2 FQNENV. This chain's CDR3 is CASRGDRGLITEAFF. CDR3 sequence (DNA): TGTGCCAGCAGAGGCGACAGGGGGCTGATCACTGAAGCTTTCTTT.

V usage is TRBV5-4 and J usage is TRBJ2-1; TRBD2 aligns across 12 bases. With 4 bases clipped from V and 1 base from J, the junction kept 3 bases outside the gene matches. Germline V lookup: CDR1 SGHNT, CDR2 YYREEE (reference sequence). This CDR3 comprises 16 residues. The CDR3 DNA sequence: TGTGCCAGCAGCCCGCTAGCGGGAGGGTCCTACAATGAGCAGTTCTTC. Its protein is CASSPLAGGSYNEQFF.

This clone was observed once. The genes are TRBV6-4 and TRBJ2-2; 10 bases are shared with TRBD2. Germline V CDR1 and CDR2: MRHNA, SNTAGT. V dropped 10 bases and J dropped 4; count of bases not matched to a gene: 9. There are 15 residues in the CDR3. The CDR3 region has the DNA TGTGCCACCCGGCAAGCGGGAGGGGGCACCGGGGAGCTGTTTTTT. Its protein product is CATRQAGGGTGELFF.

CDR3 sequence (DNA): TGTGCCAGCAGCTTAGTCCCATTGAACACTGAAGCTTTCTTT. This sequence encodes CASSLVPLNTEAFF. The chain carries TRBV7-2 and TRBJ1-1; no definite D call. Per the germline V gene, CDR1 is SGHTA and CDR2 is FQGNSA. The CDR3 has 14 amino acids. Trimming shortened V by 1 base and J by 0 bases, and 6 bases separated the two germline ends.

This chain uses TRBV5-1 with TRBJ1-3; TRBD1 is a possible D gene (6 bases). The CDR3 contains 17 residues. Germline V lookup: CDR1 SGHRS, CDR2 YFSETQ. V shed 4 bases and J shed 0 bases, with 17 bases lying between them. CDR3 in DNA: TGCGCCAGCAGCGAGACAGCCGGGACATACTCTGGAAACACCATATATTTT. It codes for CASSETAGTYSGNTIYF.

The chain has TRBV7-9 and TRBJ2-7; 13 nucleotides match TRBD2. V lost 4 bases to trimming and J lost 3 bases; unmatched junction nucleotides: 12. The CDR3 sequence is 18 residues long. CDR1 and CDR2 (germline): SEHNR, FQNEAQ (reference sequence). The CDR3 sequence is CASSSGLAGNRGVYEQYF. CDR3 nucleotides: TGTGCCAGCAGCTCGGGACTAGCGGGAAACCGGGGTGTCTACGAGCAGTACTTC. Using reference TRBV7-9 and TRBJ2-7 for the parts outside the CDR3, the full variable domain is DTGVSQNPRHKITKRGQNVTFRCDPISEHNRLYWYRQTLGQGPEFLTYFQNEAQLEKSRLLSDRFSAERPKGSFSTLEIQRTEQGDSAMYLCASSSGLAGNRGVYEQYFGPGTRLTVT.

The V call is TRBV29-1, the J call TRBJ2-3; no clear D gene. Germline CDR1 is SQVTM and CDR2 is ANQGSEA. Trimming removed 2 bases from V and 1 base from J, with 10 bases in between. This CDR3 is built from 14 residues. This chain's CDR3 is CSVESGGGTDTQYF. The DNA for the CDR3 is TGCAGCGTTGAATCGGGTGGAGGCACAGATACGCAGTATTTT.

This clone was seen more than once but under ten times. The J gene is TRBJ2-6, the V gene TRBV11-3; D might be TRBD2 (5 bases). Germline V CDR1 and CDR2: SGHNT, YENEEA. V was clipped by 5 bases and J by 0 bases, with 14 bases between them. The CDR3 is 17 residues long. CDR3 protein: CASSPRGSDSGANVLTF. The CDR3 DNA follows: TGTGCCAGCAGCCCCCGGGGATCTGACTCTGGGGCCAACGTCCTGACTTTC.

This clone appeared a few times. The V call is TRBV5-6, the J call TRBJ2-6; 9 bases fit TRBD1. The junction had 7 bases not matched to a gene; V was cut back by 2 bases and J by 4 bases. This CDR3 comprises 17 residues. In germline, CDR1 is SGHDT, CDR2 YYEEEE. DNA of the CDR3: TGTGCCAGCAGCTTCAGGACAGGGGCGGGGGGGGCCAACGTCCTGACTTTC. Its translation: CASSFRTGAGGANVLTF.

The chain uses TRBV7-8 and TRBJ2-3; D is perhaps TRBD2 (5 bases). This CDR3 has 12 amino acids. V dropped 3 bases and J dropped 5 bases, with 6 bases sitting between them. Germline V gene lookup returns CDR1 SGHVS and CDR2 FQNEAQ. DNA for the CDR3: TGTGCCAGCAGCTTTGCGGGAGATACGCAGTATTTT. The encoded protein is CASSFAGDTQYF. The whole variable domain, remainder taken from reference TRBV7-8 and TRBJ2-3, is GAGVSQSPRYKVAKRGQDVALRCDPISGHVSLFWYQQALGQGPEFLTYFQNEAQLDKSGLPSDRFFAERPEGSVSTLKIQRTQQEDSAVYLCASSFAGDTQYFGPGTRLTVL.

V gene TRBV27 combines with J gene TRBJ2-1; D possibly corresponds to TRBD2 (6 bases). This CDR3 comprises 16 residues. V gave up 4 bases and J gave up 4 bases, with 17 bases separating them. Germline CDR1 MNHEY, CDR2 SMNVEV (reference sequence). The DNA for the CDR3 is TGTGCCAGCAGTTCCCCTCGGCGGGGATCGTACAATGAGCAGTTCTTC. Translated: CASSSPRRGSYNEQFF.

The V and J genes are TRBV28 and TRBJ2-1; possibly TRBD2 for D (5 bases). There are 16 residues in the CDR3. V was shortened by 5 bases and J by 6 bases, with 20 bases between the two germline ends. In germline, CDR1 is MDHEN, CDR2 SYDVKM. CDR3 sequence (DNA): TGTGCCAGCAGTACTACACCGGGATTATGGGGCAATGAGCAGTTCTTC. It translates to CASSTTPGLWGNEQFF.

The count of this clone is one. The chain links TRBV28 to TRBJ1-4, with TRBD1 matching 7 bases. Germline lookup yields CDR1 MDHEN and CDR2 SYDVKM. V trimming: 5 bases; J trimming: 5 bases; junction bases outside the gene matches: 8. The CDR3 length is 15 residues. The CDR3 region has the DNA TGTGCCAGCAGTCGAACGACAGGGCGAAATGAAAAACTGTTTTTT. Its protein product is CASSRTTGRNEKLFF.

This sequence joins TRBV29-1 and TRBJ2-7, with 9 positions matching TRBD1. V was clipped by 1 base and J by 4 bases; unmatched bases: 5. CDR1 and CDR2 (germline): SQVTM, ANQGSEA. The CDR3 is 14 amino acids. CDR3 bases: TGCAGCGTTGAAGTCCCGGGACAGGGATACGAGCAGTACTTC. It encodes CSVEVPGQGYEQYF.

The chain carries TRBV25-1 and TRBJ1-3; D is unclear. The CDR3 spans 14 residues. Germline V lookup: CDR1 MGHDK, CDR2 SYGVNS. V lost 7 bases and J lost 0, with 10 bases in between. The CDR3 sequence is CASKDSISGNTIYF. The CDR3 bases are TGTGCCAGCAAAGACTCCATCTCTGGAAACACCATATATTTT. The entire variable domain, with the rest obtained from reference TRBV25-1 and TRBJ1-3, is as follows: EADIYQTPRYLVIGTGKKITLECSQTMGHDKMYWYQQDPGMELHLIHYSYGVNSTEKGDLSSESTVSRIRTEHFPLTLESARPSHTSQYLCASKDSISGNTIYFGEGSWLTVV.

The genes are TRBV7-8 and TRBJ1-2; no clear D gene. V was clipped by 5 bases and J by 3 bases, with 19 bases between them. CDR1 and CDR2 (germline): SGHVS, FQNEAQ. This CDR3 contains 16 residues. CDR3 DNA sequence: TGTGCCAGCAGCCCTGGGCGTGGGTTGCGGGACTATGGCTACACCTTC. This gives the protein CASSPGRGLRDYGYTF.

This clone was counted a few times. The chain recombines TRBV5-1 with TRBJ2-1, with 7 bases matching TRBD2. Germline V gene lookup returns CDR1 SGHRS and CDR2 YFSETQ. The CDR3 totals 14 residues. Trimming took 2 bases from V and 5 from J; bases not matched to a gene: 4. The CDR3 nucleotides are TGCGCCAGCAGCTTAGACAGCGGGGACAATGAGCAGTTCTTC. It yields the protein CASSLDSGDNEQFF.

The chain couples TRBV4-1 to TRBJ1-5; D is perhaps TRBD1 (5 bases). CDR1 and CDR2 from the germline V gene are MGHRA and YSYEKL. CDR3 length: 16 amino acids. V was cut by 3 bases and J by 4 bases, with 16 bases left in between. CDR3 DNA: TGCGCCAGCAGCCAGCACAATCAGGGTACGAATCAGCCCCAGCATTTT. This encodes CASSQHNQGTNQPQHF.

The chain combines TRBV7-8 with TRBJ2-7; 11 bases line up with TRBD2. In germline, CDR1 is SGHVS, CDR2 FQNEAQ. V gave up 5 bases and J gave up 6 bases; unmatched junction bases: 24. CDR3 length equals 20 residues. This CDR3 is CASSAFRLGLAGGSRGEQYF. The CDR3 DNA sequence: TGTGCCAGCAGCGCCTTCAGGCTTGGGCTAGCGGGAGGCTCGAGAGGCGAGCAGTACTTC.

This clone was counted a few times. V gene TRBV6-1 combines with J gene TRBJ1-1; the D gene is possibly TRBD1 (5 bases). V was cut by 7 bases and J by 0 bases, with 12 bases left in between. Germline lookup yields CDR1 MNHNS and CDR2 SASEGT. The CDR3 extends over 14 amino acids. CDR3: CASILDRMNTEAFF. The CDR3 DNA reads TGTGCCAGCATCCTTGACAGAATGAACACTGAAGCTTTCTTT.